One sample yielded the 23 T cell receptor beta chains listed below, sequenced in a study of CD8 T cells in ankylosing spondylitis. In TCRdb, the 5' RACE reads were re-called with MiXCR into one record per CDR3 protein. This sample carries approximately 260,000 distinct CDR3 sequences, 15% to 20% of them seen once, and the ten largest clones take around 33%. The sample was blood, either unsorted or a sorted T cell fraction (not recorded which). The receptors derive from a male donor with ankylosing spondylitis or in good health (not recorded which).

The chain uses TRBV4-3 and TRBJ2-3; 9 bases agree with TRBD2. Trimming removed 0 bases from V and 0 bases from J; junction bases left unmatched: 7. Germline lookup yields CDR1 LGHNA and CDR2 YSLEER. The CDR3 sequence is 18 residues long. This CDR3 reads CASSQDRTSVSSTDTQYF. The CDR3 region has the DNA TGCGCCAGCAGCCAAGACAGGACTAGCGTTTCTAGCACAGATACGCAGTATTTT.

This clonotype occurred a few times. The J gene is TRBJ2-2, the V gene TRBV9; D is possibly TRBD1 (5 bases). V dropped 3 bases and J dropped 7 bases, with 19 bases sitting between them. The CDR3 runs to 16 residues. Per germline, CDR1 SGDLS and CDR2 YYNGEE. The CDR3 here is CASSDLGHPSSGELFF. CDR3 sequence (DNA): TGTGCCAGCAGCGATCTAGGACACCCGAGTAGCGGGGAGCTGTTTTTT.

This clonotype was seen at least ten times. This chain links TRBV29-1 with TRBJ2-3; 9 nucleotides agree with TRBD2. Germline CDR1 SQVTM, CDR2 ANQGSEA. The CDR3 covers 17 residues. V lost 1 base and J lost 3; bases outside the gene matches: 11. CDR3 sequence (DNA): TGCAGCGTTGAAGGGACTAGCGTCTCCTGGAGGACAGATACGCAGTATTTT. Amino acid sequence: CSVEGTSVSWRTDTQYF.

The chain has TRBV20-1 and TRBJ2-7; perhaps TRBD2 as D (6 bases). The CDR3 is 12 amino acids. The germline V and J ends were trimmed by 5 bases and 2 bases, with 10 bases remaining between them. Germline V gene data show CDR1 as DFQATT and CDR2 as SNEGSKA (reference sequence). The CDR3 nucleotides read TGCAGTGCTCCGGGACTCACCTACGAGCAGTACTTC. Translating it yields CSAPGLTYEQYF.

The V gene is TRBV7-9, the J gene TRBJ1-1; 9 bases line up with TRBD1. From germline, CDR1 is SEHNR and CDR2 FQNEAQ (reference sequence). Trimming took 4 bases from V and 1 from J; bases not matched to a gene: 1. The CDR3 runs 14 residues. CDR3 region: CASSSQGANTEAFF. The CDR3 region has the DNA TGTGCCAGCAGCTCACAGGGGGCGAACACTGAAGCTTTCTTT. Looking up the rest from reference TRBV7-9 and TRBJ1-1 gives the full variable domain: DTGVSQNPRHKITKRGQNVTFRCDPISEHNRLYWYRQTLGQGPEFLTYFQNEAQLEKSRLLSDRFSAERPKGSFSTLEIQRTEQGDSAMYLCASSSQGANTEAFFGQGTRLTVV.

This chain joins TRBV12-3 or TRBV12-4 and TRBJ2-5; no clear D gene. This CDR3 is 11 amino acids long. V was trimmed by 8 bases and J by 3 bases, leaving 7 bases between them. CDR3: CASRHEETQYF. CDR3 nucleotides: TGTGCCAGCCGACACGAAGAGACCCAGTACTTC.

The genes are TRBV29-1 and TRBJ1-2; tentatively, D is TRBD1 (6 bases). Trimming removed 4 bases at V and 5 bases at J, with 11 bases between. The CDR3 runs to 12 residues. Germline-derived CDR1 and CDR2 are SQVTM and ANQGSEA. CDR3 nucleotides: TGCAGCGTTGGGGGCACAGGGTATGGCTACACCTTC. The encoded protein is CSVGGTGYGYTF.

This chain uses TRBV19 with TRBJ1-1; a weak D match, TRBD1 (5 bases). The CDR3 length is 13 residues. V lost 1 base and J lost 5, with 8 bases in between. CDR1 and CDR2 from the germline V gene are LNHDA and SQIVND (reference sequence). The CDR3 bases are TGTGCCAGTAGTATAGTCGGGGGAACTGAAGCTTTCTTT. It yields the protein CASSIVGGTEAFF. The full variable domain, rest sourced from reference TRBV19 and TRBJ1-1, is DGGITQSPKYLFRKEGQNVTLSCEQNLNHDAMYWYRQDPGQGLRLIYYSQIVNDFQKGDIAEGYSVSREKKESFPLTVTSAQKNPTAFYLCASSIVGGTEAFFGQGTRLTVV.

This clonotype has a count of ten or more. The gene calls are TRBV5-6 and TRBJ2-7, with D uncertain. CDR1 SGHDT and CDR2 YYEEEE come from the germline V gene. The CDR3 has 14 residues. Trimming took 5 bases from V and 1 from J, leaving 13 bases between them. The CDR3 nucleotides are TGTGCCAGCAGTTTCCCCCGGCGGTCCTACGAGCAGTACTTC. This codes for CASSFPRRSYEQYF. The whole variable domain, remainder taken from reference TRBV5-6 and TRBJ2-7, is DAGVTQSPTHLIKTRGQQVTLRCSPKSGHDTVSWYQQALGQGPQFIFQYYEEEERQRGNFPDRFSGHQFPNYSSELNVNALLLGDSALYLCASSFPRRSYEQYFGPGTRLTVT.

This clonotype was recorded at least ten times. This rearrangement joins TRBV24-1 to TRBJ2-1, with D possibly being TRBD2 (6 bases). Trimming took off 2 bases at V and 1 base at J, with 14 bases between the two ends. This CDR3 is built from 17 residues. Per germline, CDR1 KGHDR and CDR2 SFDVKD. CDR3 sequence reads: CATSDSTAGASYNEQFF. CDR3 sequence (DNA): TGTGCCACCAGTGATTCTACAGCGGGTGCGTCCTACAATGAGCAGTTCTTC.

The chain joins TRBV29-1 to TRBJ2-7, with D tentatively TRBD1 (6 bases). Germline CDR1 and CDR2: SQVTM and ANQGSEA. This CDR3 is 12 amino acids long. V was shortened by 5 bases and J by 2 bases, with 10 bases between the two germline ends. CDR3 DNA sequence: TGCAGCGTTTGGACAGCAACCTACGAGCAGTACTTC. This translates into CSVWTATYEQYF.

In its sample, this clonotype was seen a few times. The V and J genes are TRBV5-1 and TRBJ2-7; TRBD1 is a possible D gene (5 bases). The CDR3 is made up of 17 amino acids. CDR1 and CDR2 (germline): SGHRS, YFSETQ. The germline V and J ends were trimmed by 0 bases and 0 bases, with 16 bases remaining between them. The CDR3 spells CASSLEVRVKGSYEQYF. The CDR3 DNA reads TGCGCCAGCAGCTTGGAGGTCAGGGTAAAAGGCTCCTACGAGCAGTACTTC.

The chain joins TRBV9 to TRBJ1-1; 9 nucleotides match TRBD1. The CDR3 consists of 16 residues. V lost 4 bases to trimming and J lost 0 bases; unmatched junction nucleotides: 7. Per the germline V gene, CDR1 is SGDLS and CDR2 is YYNGEE. CDR3 nucleotide sequence: TGTGCCAGCAGCCCCGGGACAGGGAGCATGAACACTGAAGCTTTCTTT. It codes for CASSPGTGSMNTEAFF. Full variable domain (remainder filled in from reference TRBV9 and TRBJ1-1): DSGVTQTPKHLITATGQRVTLRCSPRSGDLSVYWYQQSLDQGLQFLIQYYNGEERAKGNILERFSAQQFPDLHSELNLSSLELGDSALYFCASSPGTGSMNTEAFFGQGTRLTVV.

The chain links TRBV5-1 to TRBJ2-7, with TRBD1 as a possible D gene (7 bases). The ends were cut back, 5 bases at V and 0 bases at J, with 15 bases in the middle. The V gene's germline CDR1 is SGHRS and CDR2 YFSETQ. The CDR3 loop spans 15 amino acids. The CDR3 DNA sequence: TGCGCCAGCAGGGAGGCAGGGGGGTCCTCCTACGAGCAGTACTTC. Residues: CASREAGGSSYEQYF. Using reference TRBV5-1 and TRBJ2-7 for the parts outside the CDR3, the full variable domain is KAGVTQTPRYLIKTRGQQVTLSCSPISGHRSVSWYQQTPGQGLQFLFEYFSETQRNKGNFPGRFSGRQFSNSRSEMNVSTLELGDSALYLCASREAGGSSYEQYFGPGTRLTVT.

This clonotype was seen more than once but under ten times. V gene TRBV29-1 combines with J gene TRBJ2-3; 7 bases are shared with TRBD1. The V and J ends lost 5 bases and 4 bases, in that order; junction bases with no gene match: 15. The CDR3 length is 16 residues. CDR1 is SQVTM, CDR2 ANQGSEA, per germline. CDR3 in amino acids: CSVFRMGDRRADTQYF. The CDR3 nucleotides are TGCAGCGTTTTCAGAATGGGGGACAGACGTGCAGATACGCAGTATTTT.

This rearrangement joins TRBV9 to TRBJ1-6, with D unresolved. Germline values: CDR1 SGDLS, CDR2 YYNGEE. V lost 0 bases and J 7 bases, leaving 8 bases between the germline ends. The CDR3 spans 14 residues. The CDR3 nucleotides read TGTGCCAGCAGCGTAGACGGCATCAATTCACCCCTCCACTTT. Encoded protein: CASSVDGINSPLHF.

This clonotype was seen a handful of times. V usage is TRBV4-3 and J usage is TRBJ2-1; 9 nucleotides match TRBD2. V lost 4 bases to trimming and J lost 7 bases; unmatched junction nucleotides: 11. The CDR3 contains 16 residues. Germline values: CDR1 LGHNA, CDR2 YSLEER. The CDR3 nucleotides read TGCGCCAGCAGCCCAGAGGTAGCGGGAGCGGGGAATGAGCAGTTCTTC. Its translation: CASSPEVAGAGNEQFF.

A few counts support this clonotype. The V call is TRBV4-3, the J call TRBJ1-1; possibly TRBD1 for D (6 bases). This CDR3 comprises 15 residues. V was shortened by 0 bases and J by 3 bases, with 11 bases between the two germline ends. Germline V gene lookup returns CDR1 LGHNA and CDR2 YSLEER. CDR3 DNA sequence: TGCGCCAGCAGCCAAGATGGGGGCAAGTACACTGAAGCTTTCTTT. Its translation: CASSQDGGKYTEAFF.

This clonotype was seen many times. The V and J genes are TRBV5-1 and TRBJ2-2, with 9 nucleotides matching TRBD1. Unmatched junction bases numbered 10, after V lost 3 bases and J lost 4 bases. This CDR3 contains 17 residues. Germline CDR1 is SGHRS and CDR2 is YFSETQ. CDR3 sequence: CASSSSGTGFATGELFF. The CDR3 DNA reads as TGCGCCAGCAGCTCCTCCGGGACAGGGTTCGCCACCGGGGAGCTGTTTTTT.

This clonotype occurred a few times. CDR3 sequence reads: CASSWRDYYNEQFF. CDR3 in DNA: TGTGCCAGCAGCTGGAGGGACTATTACAATGAGCAGTTCTTC. This chain connects TRBV5-6 to TRBJ2-1; 7 bases line up with TRBD2. Trimming at V came to 3 bases and at J to 4 bases, leaving 4 bases not matched to a gene. The CDR3 loop spans 14 amino acids. From germline, CDR1 is SGHDT and CDR2 YYEEEE.

This clonotype came up a few times. This chain connects TRBV4-3 to TRBJ2-1, with 12 bases fitting TRBD2. J was trimmed by 7 bases and V by 3 bases; bases with no gene match: 1. This CDR3 has 14 residues. In germline, CDR1 is LGHNA, CDR2 YSLEER. The CDR3 DNA sequence: TGCGCCAGCAGCCACGGACTAGCGGGGAATGAGCAGTTCTTC. The encoded protein is CASSHGLAGNEQFF.

V and J are TRBV7-2 and TRBJ2-3, with 11 bases aligning to TRBD2. The V gene's germline CDR1 is SGHTA and CDR2 FQGNSA. This CDR3 spans 17 amino acids. V shed 5 bases, J shed 2 bases, and the junction held 9 bases outside the gene matches. CDR3 DNA sequence: TGTGCCAGCAGCCGATCCCCTAGCGGGAGGTACACAGATACGCAGTATTTT. Amino acids: CASSRSPSGRYTDTQYF.

This clonotype was detected many times. V usage is TRBV25-1 and J usage is TRBJ2-7; 7 nucleotides agree with TRBD1. The CDR3 runs 14 residues. Germline CDR1 MGHDK, CDR2 SYGVNS. V lost 6 bases and J lost 2; bases outside the gene matches: 7. The CDR3 DNA sequence: TGTGCCAGCAGCGGCGGGCAGGGGGCCTACGAGCAGTACTTC. Translation gives CASSGGQGAYEQYF.